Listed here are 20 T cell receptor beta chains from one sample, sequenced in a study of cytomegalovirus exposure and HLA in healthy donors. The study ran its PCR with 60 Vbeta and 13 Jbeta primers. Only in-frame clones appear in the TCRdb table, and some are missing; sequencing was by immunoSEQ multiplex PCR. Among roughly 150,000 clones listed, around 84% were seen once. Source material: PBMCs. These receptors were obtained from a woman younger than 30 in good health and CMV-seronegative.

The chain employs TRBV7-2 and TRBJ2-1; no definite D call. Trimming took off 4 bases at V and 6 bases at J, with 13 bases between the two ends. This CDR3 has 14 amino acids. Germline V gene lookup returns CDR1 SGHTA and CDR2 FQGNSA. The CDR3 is CASSSLGAVNEQFF. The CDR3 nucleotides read TGTGCCAGCAGCTCGCTAGGAGCTGTCAATGAGCAGTTCTTC. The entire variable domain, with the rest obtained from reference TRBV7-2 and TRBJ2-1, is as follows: GAGVSQSPSNKVTEKGKDVELRCDPISGHTALYWYRQSLGQGLEFLIYFQGNSAPDKSGLPSDRFSAERTGGSVSTLTIQRTQQEDSAVYLCASSSLGAVNEQFFGPGTRLTVL.

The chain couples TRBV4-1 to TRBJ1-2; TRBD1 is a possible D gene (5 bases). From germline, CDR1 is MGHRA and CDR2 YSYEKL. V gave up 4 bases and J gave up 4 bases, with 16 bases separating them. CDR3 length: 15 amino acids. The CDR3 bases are TGCGCCAGCAGCCGGGGGAGGACGGACGGCTATGGCTACACCTTC. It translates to CASSRGRTDGYGYTF.

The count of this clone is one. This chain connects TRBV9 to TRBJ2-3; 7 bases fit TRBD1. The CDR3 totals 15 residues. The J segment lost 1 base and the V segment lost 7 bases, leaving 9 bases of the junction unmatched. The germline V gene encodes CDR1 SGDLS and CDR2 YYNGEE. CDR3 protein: CASASGTARTDTQYF. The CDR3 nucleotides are TGTGCCAGCGCCTCCGGGACAGCACGCACAGATACGCAGTATTTT.

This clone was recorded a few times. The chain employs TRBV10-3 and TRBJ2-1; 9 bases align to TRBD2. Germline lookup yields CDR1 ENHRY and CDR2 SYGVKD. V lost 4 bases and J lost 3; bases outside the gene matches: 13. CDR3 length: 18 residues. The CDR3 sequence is CAISAGGLAGDIYNEQFF. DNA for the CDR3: TGTGCCATCAGTGCTGGGGGCTTAGCGGGGGATATCTACAATGAGCAGTTCTTC.

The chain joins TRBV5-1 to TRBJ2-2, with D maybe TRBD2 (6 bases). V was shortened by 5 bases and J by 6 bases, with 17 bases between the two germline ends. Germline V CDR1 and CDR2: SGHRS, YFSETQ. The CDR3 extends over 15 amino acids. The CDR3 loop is CASRRDSNGPGELFF. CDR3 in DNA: TGCGCCAGCAGGAGGGACTCGAACGGACCCGGGGAGCTGTTTTTT.

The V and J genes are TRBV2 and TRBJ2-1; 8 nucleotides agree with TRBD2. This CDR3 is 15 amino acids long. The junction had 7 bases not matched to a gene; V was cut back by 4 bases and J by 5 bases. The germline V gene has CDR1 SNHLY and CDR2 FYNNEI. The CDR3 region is CASSGSGRGDNEQFF. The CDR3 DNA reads TGTGCCAGCAGTGGAAGCGGGAGAGGCGACAATGAGCAGTTCTTC.

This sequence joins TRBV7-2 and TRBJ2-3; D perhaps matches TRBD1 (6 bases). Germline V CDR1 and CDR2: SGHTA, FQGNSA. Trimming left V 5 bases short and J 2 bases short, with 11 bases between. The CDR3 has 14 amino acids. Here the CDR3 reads CASSARGLTDTQYF. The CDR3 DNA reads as TGTGCCAGCAGCGCCAGGGGCCTCACAGATACGCAGTATTTT.

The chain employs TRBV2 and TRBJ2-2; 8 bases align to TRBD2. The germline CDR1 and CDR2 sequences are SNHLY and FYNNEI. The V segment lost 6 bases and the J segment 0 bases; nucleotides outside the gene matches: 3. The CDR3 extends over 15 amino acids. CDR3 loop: CASSLSGANTGELFF. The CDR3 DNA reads TGTGCCAGCAGCCTTAGCGGGGCGAACACCGGGGAGCTGTTTTTT.

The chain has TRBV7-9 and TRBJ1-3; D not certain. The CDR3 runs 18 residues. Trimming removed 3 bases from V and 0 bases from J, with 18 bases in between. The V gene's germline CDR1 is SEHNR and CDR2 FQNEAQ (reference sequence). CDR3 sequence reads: CASSFLVRHSFSGNTIYF. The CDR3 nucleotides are TGTGCCAGCAGCTTTCTGGTTCGACATTCATTCTCTGGAAACACCATATATTTT.

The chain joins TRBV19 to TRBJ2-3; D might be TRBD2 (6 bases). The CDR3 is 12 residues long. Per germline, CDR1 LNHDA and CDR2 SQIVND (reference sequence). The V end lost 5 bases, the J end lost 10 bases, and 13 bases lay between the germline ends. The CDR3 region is CASSFSGEAQYF. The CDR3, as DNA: TGTGCCAGTAGTTTTTCGGGGGAGGCGCAGTATTTT.

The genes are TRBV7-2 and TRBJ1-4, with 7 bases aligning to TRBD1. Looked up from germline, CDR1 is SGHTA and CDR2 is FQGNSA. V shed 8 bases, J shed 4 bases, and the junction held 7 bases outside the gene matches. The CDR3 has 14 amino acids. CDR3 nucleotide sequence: TGTGCCAGCGGAAACAGGGGTAATAATGAAAAACTGTTTTTT. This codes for CASGNRGNNEKLFF.

The CDR3 region has the DNA TGTGCCAGCAGTTACGGCAATTATAATTCACCCCTCCACTTT. Protein product: CASSYGNYNSPLHF. This rearrangement joins TRBV6-5 to TRBJ1-6; D uncertain. Germline V gene sequence: CDR1 MNHEY, CDR2 SVGAGI. The CDR3 runs to 14 residues. V gave up 2 bases and J gave up 4 bases, with 6 bases separating them.

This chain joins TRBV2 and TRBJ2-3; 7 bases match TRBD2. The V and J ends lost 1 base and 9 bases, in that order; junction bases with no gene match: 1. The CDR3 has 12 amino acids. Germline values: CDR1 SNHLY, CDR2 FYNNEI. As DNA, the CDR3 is TGTGCCAGCAGTGAAGAGGGAGGGACGCAGTATTTT. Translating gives CASSEEGGTQYF.

The CDR3 DNA sequence: TGTGCCTGGGACAGGGGGAACGATAATTCACCCCTCCACTTT. This translates into CAWDRGNDNSPLHF. V is TRBV30 and J is TRBJ1-6; 9 positions agree with TRBD1. Germline CDR1 reads GTSNPN; CDR2 reads SVGIG (reference sequence). J gave up 5 bases and V 5 bases, and 4 bases lay outside the gene matches. This CDR3 is 14 amino acids long.

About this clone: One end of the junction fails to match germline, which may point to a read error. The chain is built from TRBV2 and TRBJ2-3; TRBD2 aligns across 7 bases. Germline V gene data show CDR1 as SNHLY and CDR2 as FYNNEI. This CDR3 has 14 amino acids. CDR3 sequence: CARSEDGGSDTQYF. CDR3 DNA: TGTGCCAGGAGTGAAGACGGGGGGTCAGATACGCAGTATTTT.

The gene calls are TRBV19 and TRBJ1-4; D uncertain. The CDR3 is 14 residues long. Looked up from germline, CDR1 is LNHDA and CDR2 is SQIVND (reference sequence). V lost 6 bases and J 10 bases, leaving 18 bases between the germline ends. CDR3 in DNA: TGTGCCAGTAGGGAGACGGGTGCGATGGGAAAACTGTTTTTT. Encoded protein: CASRETGAMGKLFF.

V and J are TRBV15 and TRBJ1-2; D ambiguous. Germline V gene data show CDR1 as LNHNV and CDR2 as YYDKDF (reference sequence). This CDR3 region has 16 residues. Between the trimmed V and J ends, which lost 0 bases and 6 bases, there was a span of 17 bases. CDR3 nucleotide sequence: TGTGCCACCAGCAGAGATTATTCCAGCGACCAAAATGGCTACACCTTC. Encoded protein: CATSRDYSSDQNGYTF.

CDR3 bases: TGTGCCAGCAGTTACGAGGTAGACCGGGAACTGTTCTTC. Protein sequence: CASSYEVDRELFF. The genes are TRBV6-6 and TRBJ2-1; perhaps TRBD2 as D (5 bases). Trimming pared 2 bases from V and 15 bases from J, leaving 17 bases between. CDR1 MNHNY and CDR2 SVGAGI come from the germline V gene (reference sequence). The CDR3 runs 13 residues.

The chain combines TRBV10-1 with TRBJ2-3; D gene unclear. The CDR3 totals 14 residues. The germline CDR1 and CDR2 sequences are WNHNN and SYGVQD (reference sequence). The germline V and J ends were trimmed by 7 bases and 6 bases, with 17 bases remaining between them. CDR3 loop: CASICWALSDTQYF. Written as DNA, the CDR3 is TGCGCCAGCATTTGCTGGGCTCTTTCCGATACGCAGTATTTT.

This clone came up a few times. The CDR3 loop reads CAWKGQGNSPLHF. The CDR3 region has the DNA TGTGCCTGGAAGGGACAGGGGAATTCACCCCTCCACTTT. The rearrangement uses TRBV30 and TRBJ1-6; 10 bases align to TRBD1. In germline, CDR1 is GTSNPN, CDR2 SVGIG (reference sequence). Trimming cost V 4 bases and J 7 bases; bases outside gene matches: 1. The CDR3 runs to 13 residues.